The text below deals with one TCR beta chain. What it recognizes is unknown. The data belong to a study of breast tumors, draining lymph nodes, adjacent tissues. Whole-study results and caveats: Tumor T cell lymph node origin was a supported hypothesis, not proven. Luminal-like breast cancer showed significantly greater tumor-nontumor repertoire similarity than basal-like breast cancer did. Most tumor T cells seemingly derive from lymph node, then expand in tumor. Compared with lymph nodes, tumors were less diverse; compared with nontumor tissue, more.

TCRdb itself ran the multiplex PCR reads through MiXCR, one entry per CDR3 protein. The data contain fewer than 300,000 distinct CDR3 sequences, approximately 31% of them seen just once; the ten biggest clones take up around 1.5%. CDR1 and CDR2 from the germline V gene are SEHNR and FQNEAQ (reference sequence). This CDR3 contains 15 residues. V lost 5 bases to trimming and J lost 11 bases; unmatched junction nucleotides: 13. Samples came from axillary lymph nodes draining the breast cancer. The chain carries TRBV7-9 and TRBJ2-3, with 10 bases lining up with TRBD2. The receptor's source is a female donor with breast cancer. Some clones in this sample may be carry-over from other donors' samples. Sequenced material: axillary lymph node tissue. The CDR3 DNA reads TGTGCCAGCAGCGCAGCGGGAGGGCCCAACAATGAGCAGTATTTT. Translated, it gives CASSAAGGPNNEQYF.